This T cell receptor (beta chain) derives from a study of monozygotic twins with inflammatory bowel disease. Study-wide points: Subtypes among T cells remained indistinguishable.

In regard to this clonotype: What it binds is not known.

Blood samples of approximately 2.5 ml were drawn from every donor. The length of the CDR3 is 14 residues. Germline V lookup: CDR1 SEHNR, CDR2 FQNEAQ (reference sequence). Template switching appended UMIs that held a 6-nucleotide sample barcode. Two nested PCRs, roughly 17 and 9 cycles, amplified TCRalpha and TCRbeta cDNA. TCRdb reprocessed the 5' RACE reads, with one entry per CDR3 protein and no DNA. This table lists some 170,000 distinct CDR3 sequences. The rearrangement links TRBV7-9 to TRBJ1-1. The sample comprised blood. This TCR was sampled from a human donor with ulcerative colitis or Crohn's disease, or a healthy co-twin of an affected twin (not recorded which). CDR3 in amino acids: CASSSGRRGTEAFF.